This TCR beta chain was captured by sequencing in a study of shared clonotypes between healthy human individuals. Germline V gene lookup returns CDR1 SGHTA and CDR2 FQGNSA. V dropped 5 bases and J dropped 10 bases, with 17 bases sitting between them. The CDR3 loop spans 13 amino acids. Method: immunoSEQ multiplex PCR; TCRdb's copy keeps in-frame clones and lacks some. In the table there are over 2 million clones, roughly 95% of which are singletons. The chain couples TRBV7-2 to TRBJ1-1; D is undetermined. The TCR originated in a man aged 18 to 29 in good health. Sequenced input: naive CD4+ T cells sorted from blood. Indicated subset: CD45RA+ positively selected. CDR3: CASSNQAQRAAFF. CDR3 sequence (DNA): TGTGCCAGCAGCAACCAAGCCCAGAGGGCAGCTTTCTTT.